The 31 T cell receptor beta chains below all came from one sample that was sequenced in a study of CD8 T cells in ankylosing spondylitis. TCRdb used MiXCR to reprocess the 5' RACE reads, holding one entry per CDR3 protein. The sample holds about 240,000 distinct CDR3 sequences, less than 9.5% seen once. The sequenced sample was blood, either unsorted or a sorted T cell fraction (not recorded which). The receptors shown here come from a female donor with ankylosing spondylitis or in good health (not recorded which).

The sample holds many counts of this clonotype. The chain employs TRBV20-1 and TRBJ2-1, with D possibly called TRBD1 or TRBD2 (5 bases each). V was cut by 7 bases and J by 8 bases, with 18 bases left in between. The CDR3 consists of 13 residues. Per germline, CDR1 DFQATT and CDR2 SNEGSKA (reference sequence). For the CDR3, the DNA is TGCAGTGATAAGAGGGGACGGGAAGATGAGCAGTTCTTC. Its protein product is CSDKRGREDEQFF.

The chain couples TRBV18 to TRBJ2-1, with 9 bases fitting TRBD2. In germline, CDR1 is KGHSH, CDR2 LQKENI. The ends lost 5 bases at V and 10 bases at J; junction bases unmatched: 6. The CDR3 sequence is 13 residues long. This CDR3 reads CASSIAGEREQFF. CDR3 sequence (DNA): TGTGCCAGCTCAATAGCGGGGGAGCGAGAGCAGTTCTTC.

This clonotype was recorded once. V and J are TRBV29-1 and TRBJ2-1; D unclear. There are 12 residues in the CDR3. CDR1 is SQVTM, CDR2 ANQGSEA, per germline. Trimming stripped 6 bases from V and 9 bases from J, with 15 bases between. CDR3 DNA: TGCAGCGTCGACGGTTTGGGAACTGAGCAGTTCTTC. Translation gives CSVDGLGTEQFF.

This clonotype has at least ten counts. The chain employs TRBV5-1 and TRBJ2-1; D tentatively fits TRBD1 or TRBD2 (6 bases each). Germline CDR1 SGHRS, CDR2 YFSETQ. The ends were cut back, 4 bases at V and 6 bases at J, with 11 bases in the middle. The CDR3 is 13 residues long. CDR3 residues: CASSPGASNEQFF. The CDR3, as DNA: TGCGCCAGCAGCCCGGGGGCGAGCAATGAGCAGTTCTTC.

This clonotype came up many times. At one end, the junction sequence differs from germline, possibly due to a read error. The chain has TRBV11-2 and TRBJ1-2; D is unclear. This CDR3 has 12 residues. Germline V lookup: CDR1 SGHAT, CDR2 FQNNGV. The CDR3 DNA reads TGTGCCCTTCCGATTTGTCCGCCCCCATACGCCTTC. This codes for CALPICPPPYAF.

This clonotype was recorded at least ten times. The rearrangement joins TRBV7-6 to TRBJ1-1; D perhaps matches TRBD1 (6 bases). CDR3 length equals 14 residues. Looked up from germline, CDR1 is SGHVS and CDR2 is FNYEAQ. V was trimmed by 5 bases and J by 5 bases, leaving 15 bases between them. In nucleotides, the CDR3 is TGTGCCAGCAGCCCCCGCCAGGGGAGGACTGAAGCTTTCTTT. Protein: CASSPRQGRTEAFF.

This clonotype occurred a few times. The gene calls are TRBV19 and TRBJ2-1, with D maybe TRBD2 (6 bases). Germline V gene sequence: CDR1 LNHDA, CDR2 SQIVND (reference sequence). The CDR3 length is 13 residues. V gave up 4 bases and J gave up 5 bases, with 9 bases separating them. In DNA form, the CDR3 reads TGTGCCAGTAGTAGCGGGAATGACAATGAGCAGTTCTTC. The encoded protein is CASSSGNDNEQFF. Looking up the rest from reference TRBV19 and TRBJ2-1 gives the full variable domain: DGGITQSPKYLFRKEGQNVTLSCEQNLNHDAMYWYRQDPGQGLRLIYYSQIVNDFQKGDIAEGYSVSREKKESFPLTVTSAQKNPTAFYLCASSSGNDNEQFFGPGTRLTVL.

Ten or more counts support this clonotype. The rearrangement links TRBV20-1 to TRBJ2-7; 11 bases map to TRBD1. Losses at the gene ends were 5 bases for V and 4 bases for J; bases not matched to a gene: 7. Germline V gives CDR1 DFQATT, CDR2 SNEGSKA (reference sequence). The CDR3 is 14 residues long. The CDR3 DNA reads as TGCAGTGCTCCACACGGGACAGGGGGATACGAGCAGTACTTC. Protein sequence: CSAPHGTGGYEQYF.

On this clonotype itself: Being one base from a much bigger clone, this may be a read error. J is TRBJ1-2 and V is TRBV6-5; D unclear. V was cut by 7 bases and J by 7 bases, with 16 bases left in between. Per germline, CDR1 MNHEY and CDR2 SVGAGI. CDR3 length equals 13 residues. The CDR3 reads CASTVEAPCGYTF. The CDR3 DNA reads TGTGCCAGCACGGTAGAGGCGCCCTGTGGCTACACCTTC.

Remarks on this clonotype: The junction shows a germline mismatch at one end, possibly a read error. V gene TRBV15 combines with J gene TRBJ1-1; the D gene is possibly TRBD1 (6 bases). Germline lookup yields CDR1 LNHNV and CDR2 YYDKDF (reference sequence). There are 12 residues in the CDR3. CDR3: CAASRKDREAFF. The CDR3 bases are TGTGCCGCCAGCAGAAAGGACAGAGAAGCTTTCTTT.

This clonotype was detected ten times or more. CDR3 coding DNA: TGCAGTGCTCGGGTTCGGCGGGAGGTCGGCGAGACCCAGTACTTC. This gives the protein CSARVRREVGETQYF. The rearrangement links TRBV20-1 to TRBJ2-5, with TRBD2 matching 8 bases. CDR1 and CDR2 (germline): DFQATT, SNEGSKA (reference sequence). The CDR3 has 15 residues. V shed 5 bases and J 5 bases; nucleotides not matched to a gene: 13.

This clonotype has a count of ten or more. This chain uses TRBV30 with TRBJ2-1; 11 bases are shared with TRBD2. J was trimmed by 8 bases and V by 0 bases; bases with no gene match: 3. CDR1 is GTSNPN and CDR2 is SVGIG in the germline V gene (reference sequence). This CDR3 is built from 14 residues. In DNA, the CDR3 is TGTGCCTGGAGTGTCGGGACTAGCGGATATGAGCAGTTCTTC. Its protein is CAWSVGTSGYEQFF.

This clonotype has a count of ten or more. V usage is TRBV4-3 and J usage is TRBJ2-5; D is possibly TRBD2 (5 bases). CDR3 size: 13 residues. CDR1 is LGHNA, CDR2 YSLEER, per germline. The ends were cut back, 0 bases at V and 4 bases at J, with 6 bases in the middle. The CDR3 reads CASSQDRGETQYF. The CDR3 nucleotides are TGCGCCAGCAGCCAAGATCGGGGAGAGACCCAGTACTTC.

In its sample, this clonotype was seen many times. The chain employs TRBV27 and TRBJ1-2, with 7 nucleotides matching TRBD1. Per the germline V gene, CDR1 is MNHEY and CDR2 is SMNVEV (reference sequence). The CDR3 length is 13 residues. The V segment lost 3 bases and the J segment 3 bases; nucleotides outside the gene matches: 1. The DNA of the CDR3 is TGTGCCAGCAGTTTCGACAGGGACTATGGCTACACCTTC. Amino acids: CASSFDRDYGYTF.

In the case of this clonotype: This could be a read error, since a much larger clone is one nucleotide away. The V gene is TRBV10-3, the J gene TRBJ2-3; 8 nucleotides match TRBD2. The CDR3 length is 14 residues. Germline CDR1 reads ENHRY; CDR2 reads SYGVKD. The CDR3 region is CVTQRERMADTQYF. DNA for the CDR3: TGTGTCACCCAGCGGGAGAGGATGGCAGATACGCAGTATTTT.

This clonotype was counted only a few times. The V and J genes are TRBV5-1 and TRBJ2-3, with TRBD1 matching 7 bases. Trimming took 0 bases from V and 5 from J; bases not matched to a gene: 9. Germline V gives CDR1 SGHRS, CDR2 YFSETQ. The CDR3 covers 16 residues. CDR3 sequence reads: CASSLDGRGYGDTQYF. CDR3 sequence (DNA): TGCGCCAGCAGCTTGGATGGCAGGGGGTATGGAGATACGCAGTATTTT.

This clonotype was observed many times. This chain links TRBV9 with TRBJ2-1; 13 nucleotides match TRBD2. Germline CDR1 and CDR2: SGDLS and YYNGEE. The V segment lost 3 bases and the J segment 4 bases; nucleotides outside the gene matches: 7. CDR3 length: 17 amino acids. The CDR3 reads CASSATSGRTNYNEQFF. CDR3 DNA sequence: TGTGCCAGCAGCGCGACTAGCGGGAGGACAAATTACAATGAGCAGTTCTTC.

There are many counts of this clonotype. V is TRBV4-3 and J is TRBJ2-3, with 8 bases that match TRBD1. The trim removed 5 bases at V and 2 bases at J, leaving 6 bases unmatched. The CDR3 has 15 amino acids. CDR1 and CDR2 from the germline V gene are LGHNA and YSLEER. The CDR3 nucleotides are TGCGCCAGCAGCTACGAGGACAGGGTCACAGATACGCAGTATTTT. This encodes CASSYEDRVTDTQYF.

This clonotype was counted only a few times. This chain links TRBV28 with TRBJ2-6; no clear D gene. V lost 7 bases, J lost 1 base, and 11 bases lay in between. There are 15 residues in the CDR3. Germline CDR1 MDHEN, CDR2 SYDVKM. CDR3 loop: CASNLSGSGANVLTF. The CDR3 DNA reads as TGTGCCAGCAACCTATCAGGATCTGGGGCCAACGTCCTGACTTTC. The full variable domain, completed using reference TRBV28 and TRBJ2-6, is DVKVTQSSRYLVKRTGEKVFLECVQDMDHENMFWYRQDPGLGLRLIYFSYDVKMKEKGDIPEGYSVSREKKERFSLILESASTNQTSMYLCASNLSGSGANVLTFGAGSRLTVL.

The table lists this clonotype with a few counts. This chain links TRBV29-1 with TRBJ2-7, with D unresolved. V was clipped by 0 bases and J by 0 bases, with 6 bases between them. This CDR3 is 13 amino acids long. Germline-derived CDR1 and CDR2 are SQVTM and ANQGSEA. This CDR3 reads CSVEDSVSYEQYF. The CDR3 nucleotides read TGCAGCGTTGAAGATTCTGTCTCCTACGAGCAGTACTTC.

This clonotype was detected many times. The gene calls are TRBV24-1 and TRBJ2-1; D remains ambiguous. The CDR3 runs to 14 residues. Per germline, CDR1 KGHDR and CDR2 SFDVKD. V was clipped by 4 bases and J by 5 bases, with 11 bases between them. The CDR3 DNA sequence: TGTGCCACCAGTGAATCGACTTTCAACAATGAGCAGTTCTTC. The encoded protein is CATSESTFNNEQFF.

The gene calls are TRBV29-1 and TRBJ2-6; no firm D call. V was shortened by 7 bases and J by 1 base, with 17 bases between the two germline ends. The CDR3 extends over 16 amino acids. Germline CDR1 SQVTM, CDR2 ANQGSEA. The CDR3 region is CSGFSRAKSGANVLTF. Written as DNA, the CDR3 is TGCAGCGGATTCTCACGGGCAAAGTCTGGGGCCAACGTCCTGACTTTC.

This clonotype appeared many times. The J gene is TRBJ1-1, the V gene TRBV20-1; D unclear. The CDR3 covers 12 residues. Deletions cut 6 bases from V and 2 bases from J, with 10 bases between. Germline values: CDR1 DFQATT, CDR2 SNEGSKA (reference sequence). CDR3 DNA sequence: TGCAGTGCCTTCGCAGTCAACACTGAAGCTTTCTTT. Protein: CSAFAVNTEAFF.

This clonotype was recorded many times. This chain connects TRBV5-1 to TRBJ2-1; maybe TRBD1 (6 bases). Trimming stripped 4 bases from V and 4 bases from J, with 12 bases between. The CDR3 runs to 14 residues. The germline V gene has CDR1 SGHRS and CDR2 YFSETQ. The CDR3 DNA follows: TGCGCCAGCAGCCCCTGGACAGAATACAATGAGCAGTTCTTC. Translating it yields CASSPWTEYNEQFF. Variable domain in full (rest from reference TRBV5-1 and TRBJ2-1): KAGVTQTPRYLIKTRGQQVTLSCSPISGHRSVSWYQQTPGQGLQFLFEYFSETQRNKGNFPGRFSGRQFSNSRSEMNVSTLELGDSALYLCASSPWTEYNEQFFGPGTRLTVL.

This clonotype was seen many times. This sequence joins TRBV29-1 and TRBJ2-7; D might be TRBD2 (6 bases). The CDR3 is 14 residues long. Trimming took off 4 bases at V and 5 bases at J, with 18 bases between the two ends. Looked up from germline, CDR1 is SQVTM and CDR2 is ANQGSEA. Here the CDR3 reads CSVAGPGVGDEQYF. The CDR3 bases are TGCAGCGTTGCGGGACCGGGAGTGGGAGACGAGCAGTACTTC.

The chain couples TRBV6-1 to TRBJ1-1; D not resolved. Trimming pared 9 bases from V and 1 base from J, leaving 15 bases between. This CDR3 is 14 amino acids long. Germline values: CDR1 MNHNS, CDR2 SASEGT. In DNA, the CDR3 is TGTGCCAGTTCCGAGGTCTCGGGGAACACTGAAGCTTTCTTT. It encodes CASSEVSGNTEAFF.

To note about this clonotype: A much larger clone is a single base away; this may be a read error. The chain carries TRBV7-9 and TRBJ1-4; D gene unclear. From germline, CDR1 is SEHNR and CDR2 FQNEAQ (reference sequence). This CDR3 has 14 amino acids. V was cut by 4 bases and J by 6 bases, with 12 bases left in between. Here the CDR3 reads CASSSGGTYEKLFF. The CDR3 DNA reads TGTGCCAGCAGCTCAGGTGGTACGTATGAAAAACTGTTTTTT.

This clonotype was detected ten times or more. A much larger clonotype is one base distant, so this may be a read error. The chain has TRBV7-6 and TRBJ1-1; D not resolved. CDR3 length: 12 amino acids. Trimming removed 1 base at V and 4 bases at J, with 4 bases between. The germline CDR1 and CDR2 sequences are SGHVS and FNYEAQ. The DNA of the CDR3 is TGTGCCAGCAGCTTAGGGAGCACTGAAGCTTTCTTT. Translation: CASSLGSTEAFF.

This clonotype was observed at least ten times. The chain recombines TRBV12-3 or TRBV12-4 with TRBJ2-5, with 11 bases fitting TRBD2. CDR3 size: 14 residues. Unmatched junction bases numbered 3, after V lost 4 bases and J lost 5 bases. The CDR3 DNA is TGTGCCAGCAGTTCCACTAGCGGGAGTGAGACCCAGTACTTC. It is translated as CASSSTSGSETQYF.

This clonotype was picked up many times. This rearrangement joins TRBV7-9 to TRBJ2-3; 9 bases are a match to TRBD2. The J segment lost 4 bases and the V segment lost 4 bases, leaving 9 bases of the junction unmatched. Germline values: CDR1 SEHNR, CDR2 FQNEAQ (reference sequence). The CDR3 spans 16 residues. CDR3 nucleotides: TGTGCCAGCAGCTCGCGCCTTAGCGGGAGCTCAGATACGCAGTATTTT. Amino acid sequence: CASSSRLSGSSDTQYF. The variable domain in full, completed from reference TRBV7-9 and TRBJ2-3, reads DTGVSQNPRHKITKRGQNVTFRCDPISEHNRLYWYRQTLGQGPEFLTYFQNEAQLEKSRLLSDRFSAERPKGSFSTLEIQRTEQGDSAMYLCASSSRLSGSSDTQYFGPGTRLTVL.

This clonotype was counted between two and nine times. V is TRBV19 and J is TRBJ2-2; possibly TRBD1 for D (6 bases). This CDR3 has 14 amino acids. V gave up 1 base and J gave up 7 bases, with 10 bases separating them. The germline gives CDR1 LNHDA, CDR2 SQIVND (reference sequence). As DNA, the CDR3 is TGTGCCAGTAGTATAGCAGGGGCGGTCGGGGAGCTGTTTTTT. Its protein product is CASSIAGAVGELFF.